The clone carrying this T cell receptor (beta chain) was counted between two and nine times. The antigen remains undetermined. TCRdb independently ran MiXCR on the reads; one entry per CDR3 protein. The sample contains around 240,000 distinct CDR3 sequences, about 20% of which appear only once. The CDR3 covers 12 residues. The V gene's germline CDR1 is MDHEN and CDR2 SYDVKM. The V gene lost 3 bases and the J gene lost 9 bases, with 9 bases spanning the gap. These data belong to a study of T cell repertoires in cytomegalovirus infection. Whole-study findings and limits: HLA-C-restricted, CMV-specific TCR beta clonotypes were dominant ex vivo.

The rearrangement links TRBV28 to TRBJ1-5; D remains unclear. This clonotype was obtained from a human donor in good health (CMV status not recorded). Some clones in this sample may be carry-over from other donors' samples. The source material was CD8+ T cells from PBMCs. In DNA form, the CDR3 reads TGTGCCAGCAGTTTTAGCACCAGGCCCCAGCATTTT. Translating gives CASSFSTRPQHF.